This T cell receptor beta chain comes out of a study of T cells after posttransplantation cyclophosphamide. Treatment was busulfan-fludarabine conditioning, a marrow graft, and cyclophosphamide on days +3 and +4. Study conclusions and caveats: Donor CD8+ memory clones often dominated recipient blood repertoires at later times.

Trimming left V 1 base short and J 0 bases short, with 4 bases between. The germline V gene encodes CDR1 SGHVS and CDR2 FNYEAQ. This CDR3 comprises 14 residues. Data came from immunoSEQ multiplex PCR; TCRdb stores just in-frame clones and leaves some out. The sample lists 17,000 or so clones, roughly 80% occurring once. The sample holds a few counts of this clone. Its antigen is as yet unknown. This chain connects TRBV7-6 to TRBJ1-5, with D unclear. The source material was CD8+ T cells sorted from PBMCs, sampled about 1,900 days after a stem cell transplant with posttransplant cyclophosphamide. The clonotype originates from a female patient aged 40-49 years who received an allogeneic stem cell transplant from a related donor, was CMV-positive, and had no GVHD. Some of these T cells may belong to the graft donor. The CDR3 loop is CASSLVDSNQPQHF. CDR3 nucleotides: TGTGCCAGCAGCTTAGTAGATAGCAATCAGCCCCAGCATTTT.